This T cell receptor (beta chain) appears in the sequencing data of a study of CDR3 diversity in severe acne. The V gene's germline CDR1 is SGHRS and CDR2 YFSETQ. The CDR3 extends over 18 amino acids. V was trimmed by 4 bases and J by 1 base, leaving 21 bases between them. TCRdb processed the PCR reads anew with MiXCR; each CDR3 protein has one entry. The sample lists about 84,000 distinct CDR3 sequences; 50% to 65% were seen once. V is TRBV5-1 and J is TRBJ2-1; D gene ambiguous. This sequence originates from a male donor in good health, without acne. The sequenced sample consisted of blood. The CDR3 protein is CASSDTLGGFVSYNEQFF. In DNA, the CDR3 is TGCGCCAGCAGCGACACTTTGGGTGGGTTCGTGTCCTACAATGAGCAGTTCTTC.